The rows below give T cell receptor beta chains drawn from one sample of a study of beta chain features in type 1 diabetes. The table came from immunoSEQ multiplex PCR; TCRdb's copy has only in-frame clones and leaves some out. The sample consists of 150,000 to 200,000 clones, about 12% of them appearing once. Sequencing was done on a sample of central memory CD4+ T cells from blood. These receptors came from a young woman in good health. Both conserved end residues are part of each CDR3. Fields, in order: V gene, J gene, D gene, clone size, CDR3 protein, CDR3 DNA. D genes are given only for firm matches. Only part of the rows carry a size: once, few, many, or a class if the clone is expanded.

TRBV7-3,TRBJ2-1,TRBD2,few,CASSLQAGVGNEQFF,TGTGCCAGCAGCTTACAAGCGGGAGTCGGGAATGAGCAGTTCTTC
TRBV30,TRBJ1-5,TRBD1,-,CAWSVQGAFQPQHF,TGTGCCTGGAGTGTACAGGGGGCGTTCCAGCCCCAGCATTTT
TRBV30,TRBJ1-1,TRBD1,few,CAWSGTTGGRTEAFF,TGTGCCTGGAGTGGGACGACAGGGGGCCGGACTGAAGCTTTCTTT
TRBV9,TRBJ2-5,TRBD2,-,CASSVGGSGKILQETQYF,TGTGCCAGCAGCGTTGGGGGGAGCGGGAAGATTCTCCAAGAGACCCAGTACTTC
TRBV28,TRBJ2-7,TRBD2,few,CAVTSAGGVYEQYF,TGTGCCGTAACCTCGGCGGGAGGCGTCTACGAGCAGTACTTC
TRBV11-2,TRBJ1-1,-,-,CASSLDAEAFF,TGTGCCAGCAGCTTAGATGCGGAAGCTTTCTTT
TRBV2,TRBJ2-7,TRBD2,-,CASSDEGLASYEQYF,TGTGCCAGCAGTGATGAGGGACTAGCCTCCTACGAGCAGTACTTC
TRBV10-3,TRBJ2-1,TRBD1,-,CAISYRTGGNEQFF,TGTGCCATCAGCTACAGGACAGGGGGCAATGAGCAGTTCTTC
TRBV28,TRBJ2-7,-,-,CASSRYYEQYF,TGTGCCAGCAGTCGTTACTACGAGCAGTACTTC
TRBV5-4,TRBJ2-7,TRBD1,few,CASSHDRGDPEQYF,TGTGCCAGCAGCCACGACAGGGGGGATCCCGAGCAGTACTTC
TRBV7-2,TRBJ1-4,TRBD1,-,CASSLGDREVEKLFF,TGTGCCAGCAGCCTGGGGGACAGGGAGGTTGAAAAACTGTTTTTT
TRBV7-2,TRBJ2-1,TRBD1,-,CASSLGRDRLFYNEQFF,TGTGCCAGCAGCTTAGGAAGGGACAGGCTCTTCTACAATGAGCAGTTCTTC
TRBV29-1,TRBJ2-2,TRBD2,few,CSVRGGSVTGELFF,TGCAGCGTTAGGGGCGGGAGCGTCACCGGGGAGCTGTTTTTT
TRBV5-4,TRBJ1-1,TRBD1,-,CASSSGQGNTEAFF,TGTGCCAGCAGCTCTGGACAGGGGAACACTGAAGCTTTCTTT
TRBV9,TRBJ1-2,TRBD1,few,CASQREWDRGYGYTF,TGTGCCAGCCAGCGGGAATGGGACAGGGGTTATGGCTACACCTTC
TRBV2,TRBJ2-3,-,few,CASRDGGVSTDTQYF,TGTGCCAGCAGGGACGGAGGGGTGAGCACAGATACGCAGTATTTT
TRBV11-2,TRBJ2-1,TRBD2,few,CASRLTSGSGYEQFF,TGTGCCAGCAGATTAACTAGCGGGAGTGGCTATGAGCAGTTCTTC
TRBV11-2,TRBJ1-3,-,few,CASSFQRGIGNTIYF,TGTGCCAGCAGCTTCCAGCGAGGTATCGGAAACACCATATATTTT
TRBV27,TRBJ1-1,TRBD1,few,CASSLGQGAVNTEAFF,TGTGCCAGCAGTTTAGGGCAGGGGGCTGTGAACACTGAAGCTTTCTTT
TRBV9,TRBJ2-1,TRBD2,few,CASSVTSGRAYGLNEQFF,TGTGCCAGCAGCGTCACTAGCGGGAGGGCCTATGGTTTGAATGAGCAGTTCTTC
TRBV19,TRBJ2-7,TRBD2,few,CASSTGLAGSYEQYF,TGTGCCAGTAGTACGGGACTAGCGGGCTCCTACGAGCAGTACTTC
TRBV5-1,TRBJ2-3,-,-,CASSPRQQQDTQYF,TGCGCCAGCAGCCCGAGACAGCAGCAAGATACGCAGTATTTT
TRBV18,TRBJ2-1,TRBD2,few,CASSPVVTGGNNEQFF,TGTGCCAGCTCACCAGTTGTCACGGGAGGGAACAATGAGCAGTTCTTC
TRBV5-4,TRBJ2-5,-,once,CASSLVGQQETQYF,TGTGCCAGCAGCTTGGTGGGGCAGCAAGAGACCCAGTACTTC
TRBV9,TRBJ2-3,TRBD2,many,CASSVELAFNTDTQYF,TGTGCCAGCAGCGTAGAACTAGCGTTCAACACAGATACGCAGTATTTT
TRBV5-1,TRBJ2-3,TRBD2,-,CASSRTLAGAGADTQYF,TGCGCCAGCAGCCGCACACTAGCGGGAGCTGGGGCAGATACGCAGTATTTT
TRBV5-1,TRBJ2-7,-,-,CASSLSRDEQYF,TGCGCCAGCAGCTTAAGCCGGGACGAGCAGTACTTC
TRBV11-1,TRBJ2-4,TRBD2,-,CASSSDLGLATNIQYF,TGTGCCAGCAGTTCGGACCTGGGACTAGCGACAAACATTCAGTACTTC
TRBV27,TRBJ2-7,TRBD1,few,CASSLRGTGGAYEQYF,TGTGCCAGCAGTTTAAGAGGGACAGGGGGAGCCTACGAGCAGTACTTC
TRBV11-3,TRBJ2-1,-,-,CASSATLLDNEQFF,TGTGCCAGCAGCGCTACCCTTCTGGACAATGAGCAGTTCTTC
TRBV7-3,TRBJ2-3,-,few,CASSAIAGQGADTQYF,TGTGCCAGCAGCGCAATAGCGGGACAGGGCGCAGATACGCAGTATTTT
TRBV28,TRBJ2-5,-,few,CASTTKRVPEGTQYF,TGTGCCAGCACCACGAAACGGGTTCCCGAGGGGACCCAGTACTTC
TRBV6-6,TRBJ1-4,-,-,CASSQTQSNEKLFF,TGTGCCAGCAGTCAAACGCAGTCTAATGAAAAACTGTTTTTT
TRBV29-1,TRBJ1-4,TRBD1,few,CSVVGQGEKLFF,TGCAGCGTTGTCGGACAGGGCGAAAAACTGTTTTTT
TRBV5-1,TRBJ2-6,-,few,CASINRDTGANVLTF,TGCGCCAGCATCAACAGGGATACTGGGGCCAACGTCCTGACTTTC
TRBV19,TRBJ2-3,TRBD2,-,CASSKGLAGWADTQYF,TGTGCCAGTAGCAAGGGACTAGCGGGATGGGCAGATACGCAGTATTTT
TRBV5-6,TRBJ2-7,TRBD2,few,CASTGLGNEQYF,TGTGCCAGCACCGGACTAGGGAACGAGCAGTACTTC
TRBV19,TRBJ1-1,-,-,CASRSQGSGTEAFF,TGTGCCAGTAGATCCCAGGGGTCGGGCACTGAAGCTTTCTTT
TRBV4-2,TRBJ2-1,TRBD2,-,CASSQSIGGTSYNEQFF,TGTGCCAGCAGCCAATCCATCGGGGGGACCTCCTACAATGAGCAGTTCTTC
TRBV28,TRBJ1-1,-,few,CASSPLLTDRATEAFF,TGTGCCAGCAGTCCTCTTCTGACAGATCGGGCGACTGAAGCTTTCTTT
TRBV6-5,TRBJ1-2,-,-,CASSDRGGYGYTF,TGTGCCAGCAGTGATCGGGGTGGATATGGCTACACCTTC
TRBV2,TRBJ2-1,-,few,CASSLVAEQFF,TGTGCCAGCAGTTTAGTCGCTGAGCAGTTCTTC
TRBV9,TRBJ2-2,TRBD2,-,CASSVGASGYTGELFF,TGTGCCAGCAGCGTGGGAGCTAGCGGCTACACCGGGGAGCTGTTTTTT
TRBV7-6,TRBJ1-1,-,few,CASRHGRENTEAFF,TGTGCCAGCAGACATGGACGGGAGAACACTGAAGCTTTCTTT
TRBV6-6,TRBJ2-1,-,-,CASSGSGYEQFF,TGTGCCAGCAGTGGGTCCGGGTATGAGCAGTTCTTC
TRBV5-1,TRBJ2-2,TRBD2,few,CASSWTSGSYTGELFF,TGCGCCAGCAGCTGGACTAGCGGGAGCTACACCGGGGAGCTGTTTTTT
TRBV5-4,TRBJ2-7,-,-,CASSLDSREQYF,TGTGCCAGCAGCTTGGACAGCCGCGAGCAGTACTTC
TRBV7-3,TRBJ2-2,-,few,CASSPPSGANTGELFF,TGTGCCAGCAGCCCCCCCTCTGGAGCGAACACCGGGGAGCTGTTTTTT
TRBV4-1,TRBJ2-7,-,few,CASSQASSVWSSYEQYF,TGCGCCAGCAGCCAAGCCTCTAGCGTCTGGAGCTCCTACGAGCAGTACTTC
TRBV28,TRBJ1-4,-,-,CASSGTLNEKLFF,TGTGCCAGCAGTGGGACTTTGAATGAAAAACTGTTTTTT
TRBV11-2,TRBJ2-1,TRBD2,few,CASSLLSGSGYNEQFF,TGTGCCAGCAGCTTACTGAGCGGGAGTGGATACAATGAGCAGTTCTTC
TRBV5-6,TRBJ1-2,-,-,CASSLGGTGKNYGYTF,TGTGCCAGCAGCTTGGGGGGAACCGGGAAAAACTATGGCTACACCTTC
TRBV15,TRBJ2-7,-,-,CATSRAGWSTYEQYF,TGTGCCACCAGCAGAGCTGGATGGAGCACCTACGAGCAGTACTTC
TRBV6-5,TRBJ1-1,TRBD1,few,CASRPSPGGTEAFF,TGTGCCAGCAGACCATCCCCAGGGGGCACTGAAGCTTTCTTT
TRBV28,TRBJ2-7,TRBD2,few,CASTSLGTSGIYEQYF,TGTGCCAGCACTTCCCTGGGGACTAGCGGAATCTACGAGCAGTACTTC
TRBV7-2,TRBJ2-7,-,-,CASSPYISYEQYF,TGTGCCAGCAGTCCATACATCTCCTACGAGCAGTACTTC
TRBV30,TRBJ2-3,-,-,CAWSPGTDTQYF,TGTGCCTGGAGCCCGGGCACAGATACGCAGTATTTT
TRBV30,TRBJ2-3,TRBD2,few,CAWSVLAGLTDTQYF,TGTGCCTGGAGTGTTTTAGCGGGACTCACAGATACGCAGTATTTT
TRBV5-1,TRBJ2-1,TRBD1,-,CASSLGQGWDEQFF,TGCGCCAGCAGCTTAGGACAGGGTTGGGACGAGCAGTTCTTC